What follows are 22 T cell receptor beta chains derived from one specimen sequenced in a study of beta chain features in type 1 diabetes. cDNA synthesis used the whole RNA isolate, giving expressed TCRB sequences. The assay was immunoSEQ multiplex PCR, and TCRdb's table has in-frame clones only and misses some. The sample consists of a few hundred thousand clones, roughly 9.8% of them appearing once. General study results and limits: Shortening of TCRB CDR3s, moderate but significant, appeared in all four CD4+ subsets of Type 1 diabetes patients.

These receptors' targets are unknown. Material: central memory CD4+ T cells from blood. The receptors derive from a man aged 25-40 years with type 1 diabetes.

This clone was observed a few times. The rearrangement links TRBV7-3 to TRBJ2-7, with D tentatively TRBD2 (5 bases). From germline, CDR1 is SGHTA and CDR2 FQGTGA. V lost 5 bases, J lost 1 base, and 9 bases lay in between. The CDR3 sequence is 13 residues long. CDR3 amino acids: CASSGSGSYEQYF. The DNA of the CDR3 is TGTGCCAGCAGCGGAAGCGGTTCCTACGAGCAGTACTTC. Complete variable domain (other parts from reference TRBV7-3 and TRBJ2-7): GAGVSQTPSNKVTEKGKYVELRCDPISGHTALYWYRQSLGQGPEFLIYFQGTGAADDSGLPNDRFFAVRPEGSVSTLKIQRTERGDSAVYLCASSGSGSYEQYFGPGTRLTVT.

This clone was detected ten times or more. The chain joins TRBV2 to TRBJ1-4, with a weak D call TRBD1 (6 bases). From germline, CDR1 is SNHLY and CDR2 FYNNEI. This CDR3 contains 12 residues. With 4 bases removed from V and 8 bases from J, the gap between germline ends came to 8 bases. The CDR3 loop is CASSGTGEKLFF. In nucleotides, the CDR3 is TGTGCCAGCAGTGGAACAGGGGAAAAACTGTTTTTT.

This clone was observed a few times. The chain recombines TRBV7-9 with TRBJ1-2; D is unresolved. Germline V gene sequence: CDR1 SEHNR, CDR2 FQNEAQ (reference sequence). This CDR3 region has 17 residues. Trimming cost V 1 base and J 2 bases, with 17 bases left between them. CDR3 bases: TGTGCCAGCAGCTTAGATCGGGGAGGTATGGGGAACTATGGCTACACCTTC. This codes for CASSLDRGGMGNYGYTF.

This clone was seen a handful of times. CDR3: CASSNGFGGSGELFF. The CDR3 DNA reads as TGTGCCAGCAGCAACGGATTTGGGGGGTCCGGGGAGCTGTTTTTT. The V call is TRBV21-1, the J call TRBJ2-2; no check of the table's D call, TRBD2, against the DNA was made. TRBV21-1 is described as a pseudogene. This CDR3 has 15 amino acids.

This clone turned up a few times. The V call is TRBV6-5, the J call TRBJ2-5; 7 nucleotides match TRBD2. Germline assignment: CDR1 MNHEY and CDR2 SVGAGI. This CDR3 has 15 amino acids. V was clipped by 6 bases and J by 4 bases; unmatched bases: 11. CDR3 coding DNA: TGTGCCAGCAGCACCTACGCCGGGAGGCTAGAGACCCAGTACTTC. The encoded protein is CASSTYAGRLETQYF.

The V call is TRBV11-3, the J call TRBJ1-5; D is uncertain. Trimming removed 6 bases from V and 5 bases from J, with 11 bases in between. The CDR3 length is 13 residues. Germline V gives CDR1 SGHNT, CDR2 YENEEA. In nucleotides, the CDR3 is TGTGCCAGCAGTTTCGATAAAGATCAGCCCCAGCATTTT. It codes for CASSFDKDQPQHF.

This clone was observed a handful of times. The chain carries TRBV7-2 and TRBJ1-1; TRBD1 aligns across 7 bases. CDR3 length: 15 amino acids. Germline V lookup: CDR1 SGHTA, CDR2 FQGNSA. V was clipped by 4 bases and J by 3 bases; unmatched bases: 8. The chain's CDR3 is CASSYKGQEYTEAFF. The CDR3 nucleotides are TGTGCCAGCAGCTACAAAGGACAGGAGTACACTGAAGCTTTCTTT.

The chain has TRBV6-1 and TRBJ1-5; TRBD1 matches 7 bases. The ends lost 2 bases at V and 6 bases at J; junction bases unmatched: 7. Per the germline V gene, CDR1 is MNHNS and CDR2 is SASEGT. This CDR3 contains 15 residues. The CDR3 DNA sequence: TGTGCCAGCAGTGAATCGGACAGGCGGCGTCAGCCCCAGCATTTT. It yields the protein CASSESDRRRQPQHF.

J is TRBJ1-2 and V is TRBV6-5; TRBD1 might be the D (5 bases). Trimming cost V 6 bases and J 5 bases, with 16 bases left between them. The CDR3 covers 14 residues. Germline-derived CDR1 and CDR2 are MNHEY and SVGAGI. CDR3 loop: CASSWDQGVYGYTF. CDR3 in DNA: TGTGCCAGCAGCTGGGACCAAGGAGTGTATGGCTACACCTTC.

This clone was detected a few times. This chain links TRBV19 with TRBJ2-3, with TRBD1 matching 10 bases. With 11 bases clipped from V and 5 bases from J, the junction kept 7 bases outside the gene matches. This CDR3 has 13 residues. Germline-derived CDR1 and CDR2 are LNHDA and SQIVND (reference sequence). The CDR3: CAGGTGVGDTQYF. As DNA, the CDR3 is TGTGCCGGCGGGACAGGGGTGGGAGATACGCAGTATTTT.

This clone appeared a few times. The chain links TRBV9 to TRBJ2-1; D ambiguous. The ends were cut back, 0 bases at V and 6 bases at J, with 7 bases in the middle. Germline assignment: CDR1 SGDLS and CDR2 YYNGEE. The CDR3 has 13 residues. CDR3 region: CASSVGPLNEQFF. CDR3 nucleotides: TGTGCCAGCAGCGTAGGACCCCTCAATGAGCAGTTCTTC.

This clone came up a few times. The chain employs TRBV7-2 and TRBJ2-7; 12 bases match TRBD2. With V trimmed by 5 bases and J by 2 bases, 4 bases remained unmatched. In germline, CDR1 is SGHTA, CDR2 FQGNSA. This CDR3 is 15 amino acids long. The CDR3: CASSPLAGGPYEQYF. CDR3 sequence (DNA): TGTGCCAGCAGCCCTCTAGCGGGAGGGCCCTACGAGCAGTACTTC. Using reference TRBV7-2 and TRBJ2-7 for the parts outside the CDR3, the full variable domain is GAGVSQSPSNKVTEKGKDVELRCDPISGHTALYWYRQSLGQGLEFLIYFQGNSAPDKSGLPSDRFSAERTGGSVSTLTIQRTQQEDSAVYLCASSPLAGGPYEQYFGPGTRLTVT.

A single count supports this clone. Here the CDR3 reads CASRPQGWTEAFF. The CDR3 bases are TGTGCCAGCAGGCCACAGGGGTGGACTGAAGCTTTCTTT. The chain carries TRBV6-6 and TRBJ1-1, with 7 nucleotides matching TRBD1. The CDR3 spans 13 residues. V dropped 6 bases and J dropped 5; count of bases not matched to a gene: 6. Looked up from germline, CDR1 is MNHNY and CDR2 is SVGAGI (reference sequence).

The chain has TRBV7-9 and TRBJ1-1; TRBD1 matches at 8 bases. Trimming at V came to 5 bases and at J to 5 bases, leaving 13 bases not matched to a gene. This CDR3 spans 16 amino acids. Germline loops: CDR1 SEHNR, CDR2 FQNEAQ (reference sequence). CDR3 sequence (DNA): TGTGCCAGCAGCCCTACGGCTGGGACAGGCGCAACTGAAGCTTTCTTT. Protein product: CASSPTAGTGATEAFF.

This clone came up many times. The rearrangement links TRBV19 to TRBJ1-2, with D unresolved. V gave up 3 bases and J gave up 2 bases, with 10 bases separating them. From germline, CDR1 is LNHDA and CDR2 SQIVND (reference sequence). CDR3 length: 14 residues. CDR3 sequence: CASSIVGGNYGYTF. The CDR3 DNA is TGTGCCAGTAGTATTGTGGGCGGAAACTATGGCTACACCTTC.

The chain joins TRBV5-1 to TRBJ2-1; TRBD1 matches at 12 bases. The V and J ends lost 2 bases and 10 bases, in that order; junction bases with no gene match: 13. Germline V lookup: CDR1 SGHRS, CDR2 YFSETQ. The CDR3 runs to 17 residues. Here the CDR3 reads CASSLTTLGQGAGEQFF. CDR3 nucleotide sequence: TGCGCCAGCAGCTTAACTACGCTGGGACAGGGGGCAGGGGAGCAGTTCTTC.

This clone was counted only a few times. The chain joins TRBV2 to TRBJ2-2; 13 bases line up with TRBD2. With V trimmed by 5 bases and J by 1 base, 10 bases remained unmatched. This CDR3 has 19 residues. Germline V gene data show CDR1 as SNHLY and CDR2 as FYNNEI. In nucleotides, the CDR3 is TGTGCCAGCAGTTTCCCCCCCCGACTAGCGGGAGGGAACACCGGGGAGCTGTTTTTT. Protein sequence: CASSFPPRLAGGNTGELFF. Full variable domain (missing parts from reference TRBV2 and TRBJ2-2): EPEVTQTPSHQVTQMGQEVILRCVPISNHLYFYWYRQILGQKVEFLVSFYNNEISEKSEIFDDQFSVERPDGSNFTLKIRSTKLEDSAMYFCASSFPPRLAGGNTGELFFGEGSRLTVL.

This clone was counted a few times. The rearrangement links TRBV10-3 to TRBJ1-5; 7 nucleotides line up with TRBD1. Germline CDR1 is ENHRY and CDR2 is SYGVKD. The V segment lost 10 bases and the J segment 11 bases; nucleotides outside the gene matches: 8. The CDR3 runs to 11 residues. CDR3 region: CASQGGETQHF. In DNA form, the CDR3 reads TGTGCCAGTCAGGGGGGTGAAACCCAGCATTTT.

This clone was seen once. The chain carries TRBV27 and TRBJ1-2; 7 bases map to TRBD1. CDR3 length: 14 amino acids. V was pared by 3 bases and J by 4 bases, with 5 bases of the junction left unmatched. CDR1 and CDR2 (germline): MNHEY, SMNVEV (reference sequence). CDR3 DNA sequence: TGTGCCAGCAGTTTTACAGGGGAATCCTATGGCTACACCTTC. Protein sequence: CASSFTGESYGYTF.

This clone showed up many times. The chain combines TRBV28 with TRBJ1-2, with D maybe TRBD1 (6 bases). This CDR3 has 16 amino acids. The V gene lost 6 bases and the J gene lost 3 bases, with 20 bases spanning the gap. CDR1 and CDR2 from the germline V gene are MDHEN and SYDVKM. The CDR3 region has the DNA TGTGCCAGCAGCGACTCAAGAGGGGGGGCGGACTATGGCTACACCTTC. Amino acids: CASSDSRGGADYGYTF.

This clone appeared a few times. The V and J genes are TRBV7-9 and TRBJ1-2; the match to TRBD1 covers 9 bases. Trimming at V came to 0 bases and at J to 14 bases, leaving 10 bases not matched to a gene. Germline lookup yields CDR1 SEHNR and CDR2 FQNEAQ (reference sequence). CDR3 size: 14 residues. CDR3 sequence (DNA): TGTGCCAGCAGCTTAGCCCGGGACAGGGAACTGGGAACCTTC. It is translated as CASSLARDRELGTF.

This chain links TRBV11-2 with TRBJ1-3; D ambiguous. The CDR3 sequence is 13 residues long. The germline CDR1 and CDR2 sequences are SGHAT and FQNNGV. V lost 1 base and J 6 bases, leaving 7 bases between the germline ends. In nucleotides, the CDR3 is TGTGCCAGCAGCTTAGCCGAGAAAAACACCATATATTTT. Its protein product is CASSLAEKNTIYF.